This T cell receptor (beta chain) derives from a study of OX40 agonist ivuxolimab in advanced cancers. Overall study: Ivuxolimab is a fully human IgG2 antibody that activates OX40 (CD134). A partial response was reached by three patients: one with hepatocellular carcinoma and two with cutaneous melanoma. General study points: Also present in some nonresponders was a low level of normalized T-cell clonal expansion.

Germline CDR1 reads PRHDT; CDR2 reads FYEKMQ (reference sequence). Trimming stripped 2 bases from V and 5 bases from J, with 9 bases between. This CDR3 has 13 residues. With respect to this clone: The target antigen is unknown.

The table came from immunoSEQ multiplex PCR; TCRdb's copy has only in-frame clones and leaves some out. The repertoire holds around 58,000 clones, 80% to 85% seen once, with about 27% in the top ten. Systemic immunosuppression or autoimmune disease history was grounds to exclude patients. This TCR was recovered from an adult with an advanced solid tumor such as melanoma, head and neck, liver or kidney cancer. The chain is built from TRBV13 and TRBJ1-1; a weak D match, TRBD1 (5 bases). The source was CD4+ or CD8+ T cells sorted from blood, collected in a trial of the OX40 agonist ivuxolimab. The CDR3 loop reads CASSLWTITEAFF. The CDR3 bases are TGTGCCAGCAGCTTATGGACAATAACTGAAGCTTTCTTT.